What follows are 26 T cell receptor beta chains derived from one specimen sequenced in a study of T cell changes during pregnancy in multiple sclerosis. Sequencing was performed with immunoSEQ multiplex PCR; in TCRdb, only in-frame clones are kept and a portion is missing. The sample contains roughly 83,000 clones, about 91% of which appear only once. Sequencing was performed on PBMCs, taken in the first trimester of pregnancy. The source of these receptors is a female donor in good health, serving as a control in a pregnancy study. Some clones in this sample may be carry-over from other donors' samples.

This chain connects TRBV28 to TRBJ2-3, with 9 bases fitting TRBD2. Germline V gene sequence: CDR1 MDHEN, CDR2 SYDVKM. The CDR3 has 16 amino acids. V shed 4 bases and J 3 bases; nucleotides not matched to a gene: 8. The CDR3 sequence is CASSSPPSGGTDTQYF. DNA for the CDR3: TGTGCCAGCAGTTCCCCCCCGAGCGGGGGGACAGATACGCAGTATTTT.

The chain combines TRBV6-1 with TRBJ2-2; 10 bases match TRBD2. Germline V gene sequence: CDR1 MNHNS, CDR2 SASEGT. Trimming removed 1 base from V and 6 bases from J; junction bases left unmatched: 8. CDR3 length equals 17 residues. The CDR3 spells CASSEGWASGSPGELFF. Written as DNA, the CDR3 is TGTGCCAGCAGTGAAGGGTGGGCTAGCGGGAGCCCCGGGGAGCTGTTTTTT.

The rearrangement joins TRBV7-9 to TRBJ1-5; D is perhaps TRBD1 (5 bases). Germline assignment: CDR1 SEHNR and CDR2 FQNEAQ (reference sequence). V was trimmed by 4 bases and J by 7 bases, leaving 11 bases between them. The CDR3 has 13 amino acids. The CDR3 coding sequence is TGTGCCAGCAGCTCGCAGGGAGGGCAGCCCCAGCATTTT. This encodes CASSSQGGQPQHF.

Remarks on this clone: The same CDR3 also results from other DNA sequences found in this sample. This chain links TRBV28 with TRBJ1-5, with 9 bases fitting TRBD1. The germline V gene encodes CDR1 MDHEN and CDR2 SYDVKM. CDR3 length equals 15 residues. V trimming: 4 bases; J trimming: 3 bases; junction bases outside the gene matches: 4. The CDR3 loop reads CASSSGQGNNQPQHF. The CDR3 DNA is TGTGCCAGCAGTTCCGGACAGGGGAACAATCAGCCCCAGCATTTT.

The chain links TRBV19 to TRBJ1-5; D is perhaps TRBD1 (6 bases). With 5 bases removed from V and 1 base from J, the gap between germline ends came to 15 bases. The germline CDR1 and CDR2 sequences are LNHDA and SQIVND (reference sequence). The length of the CDR3 is 16 residues. Here the CDR3 reads CASSSQGGLSNQPQHF. As DNA, the CDR3 is TGTGCCAGTAGTTCACAGGGTGGGTTGAGCAATCAGCCCCAGCATTTT.

For this clone: A junction end diverges from the germline sequence, so it may reflect a read error. This chain uses TRBV28 with TRBJ2-4; 10 bases fit TRBD1. The germline V gene encodes CDR1 MDHEN and CDR2 SYDVKM. The CDR3 extends over 13 amino acids. The CDR3 DNA follows: TGTGCCAGCCTTCGGACAGGGGGATATTCAGTAGACTTC. Translating it yields CASLRTGGYSVDF.

The J gene is TRBJ2-1, the V gene TRBV5-6; 14 bases are shared with TRBD2. After removal of 2 bases from V and 8 bases from J, the junction contained 6 bases not matched to a gene. The germline V gene has CDR1 SGHDT and CDR2 YYEEEE. The CDR3 runs to 16 residues. CDR3 sequence: CASSFAGTSGGDEQFF. DNA of the CDR3: TGTGCCAGCAGCTTCGCAGGGACTAGCGGGGGCGATGAGCAGTTCTTC.

The chain uses TRBV11-2 and TRBJ2-7, with a weak D call TRBD1 (8 bases). CDR3 length: 14 residues. The V end was cut by 3 bases, the J end by 7 bases, with 16 bases between. Germline values: CDR1 SGHAT, CDR2 FQNNGV. The CDR3 DNA is TGTGCCAGCAGCTTCGGACAGGGAGGGGGTGAGCAGTACTTC. This sequence encodes CASSFGQGGGEQYF.

The chain has TRBV4-2 and TRBJ1-5; a possible D gene is TRBD1 (6 bases). Germline CDR1 LGHNA, CDR2 YNFKEQ. The CDR3 covers 15 residues. V was clipped by 0 bases and J by 7 bases, with 13 bases between them. CDR3 sequence (DNA): TGTGCCAGCAGCCAAGATCTCAGGGGAGAACAGCCCCAGCATTTT. Translating it yields CASSQDLRGEQPQHF.

V usage is TRBV7-2 and J usage is TRBJ2-1, with 11 bases fitting TRBD2. After removal of 9 bases from V and 5 bases from J, the junction contained 9 bases not matched to a gene. This CDR3 comprises 15 residues. Germline-derived CDR1 and CDR2 are SGHTA and FQGNSA. The CDR3 DNA is TGTGCCAGTCTACCCTTAGCGGGAGGGCACAATGAGCAGTTCTTC. This gives the protein CASLPLAGGHNEQFF.

The rearrangement links TRBV27 to TRBJ2-3, with 9 bases identical to TRBD2. The trim removed 2 bases at V and 3 bases at J, leaving 3 bases unmatched. The CDR3 covers 15 residues. The germline V gene has CDR1 MNHEY and CDR2 SMNVEV (reference sequence). The chain's CDR3 is CASSLRLAGTDTQYF. The CDR3 nucleotides read TGTGCCAGCAGTTTACGGCTAGCGGGGACAGATACGCAGTATTTT.

This chain uses TRBV18 with TRBJ2-2; D might be TRBD1 (6 bases). The CDR3 runs to 15 residues. Germline loops: CDR1 KGHSH, CDR2 LQKENI. V was clipped by 2 bases and J by 5 bases, with 12 bases between them. CDR3 coding DNA: TGTGCCAGCTCACCAGGTGTGCAGGGGACCGGGGAGCTGTTTTTT. Translation gives CASSPGVQGTGELFF.

The V and J genes are TRBV29-1 and TRBJ2-1; 8 nucleotides match TRBD2. Germline V gene lookup returns CDR1 SQVTM and CDR2 ANQGSEA. J gave up 4 bases and V 7 bases, and 6 bases lay outside the gene matches. This CDR3 spans 13 amino acids. The CDR3 reads CSASGGPYNEQFF. The CDR3 region has the DNA TGCAGCGCGAGCGGGGGCCCATACAATGAGCAGTTCTTC.

The V and J genes are TRBV2 and TRBJ2-7, with 7 bases that match TRBD1. Germline-derived CDR1 and CDR2 are SNHLY and FYNNEI. With 5 bases clipped from V and 5 bases from J, the junction kept 9 bases outside the gene matches. The CDR3 length is 14 residues. The CDR3 coding sequence is TGTGCCAGCAGTTATACAGGGGTTATCGACGAGCAGTACTTC. It is translated as CASSYTGVIDEQYF.

The chain combines TRBV19 with TRBJ2-7; 8 positions match TRBD2. J gave up 4 bases and V 5 bases, and 4 bases lay outside the gene matches. Germline V lookup: CDR1 LNHDA, CDR2 SQIVND (reference sequence). There are 13 residues in the CDR3. CDR3 residues: CASSPGGGYEQYF. CDR3 DNA: TGTGCCAGTAGTCCCGGCGGGGGGTACGAGCAGTACTTC. The full variable domain, with the rest looked up from reference TRBV19 and TRBJ2-7, is DGGITQSPKYLFRKEGQNVTLSCEQNLNHDAMYWYRQDPGQGLRLIYYSQIVNDFQKGDIAEGYSVSREKKESFPLTVTSAQKNPTAFYLCASSPGGGYEQYFGPGTRLTVT.

This chain joins TRBV7-9 and TRBJ1-4; D not resolved. CDR1 is SEHNR, CDR2 FQNEAQ, per germline (reference sequence). The CDR3 runs to 15 residues. V was shortened by 5 bases and J by 8 bases, with 18 bases between the two germline ends. CDR3 loop: CASSQGRGVGEKLFF. CDR3 nucleotide sequence: TGTGCCAGCAGCCAAGGACGGGGAGTTGGAGAAAAACTGTTTTTT.

The V gene is TRBV18, the J gene TRBJ1-1, with D unresolved. This CDR3 contains 12 residues. Germline lookup yields CDR1 KGHSH and CDR2 LQKENI. The V and J ends lost 3 bases and 6 bases respectively, with 8 bases between them. The CDR3 nucleotides read TGTGCCAGCTCACCGTCGTTCTCTGAAGCTTTCTTT. Translation gives CASSPSFSEAFF. Variable domain in full (rest from reference TRBV18 and TRBJ1-1): NAGVMQNPRHLVRRRGQEARLRCSPMKGHSHVYWYRQLPEEGLKFMVYLQKENIIDESGMPKERFSAEFPKEGPSILRIQQVVRGDSAAYFCASSPSFSEAFFGQGTRLTVV.

The V and J genes are TRBV28 and TRBJ2-7, with unresolved D. There are 13 residues in the CDR3. Deletions cut 4 bases from V and 4 bases from J, with 11 bases between. Germline CDR1 reads MDHEN; CDR2 reads SYDVKM. CDR3 protein: CASSSGLYYEQYF. The CDR3 DNA is TGTGCCAGCAGTTCAGGCCTTTATTACGAGCAGTACTTC.

CDR3 sequence reads: CASSEQGAHGYTF. In nucleotides, the CDR3 is TGTGCCAGCAGTGAACAGGGGGCGCATGGCTACACCTTC. This rearrangement joins TRBV6-1 to TRBJ1-2, with 8 nucleotides matching TRBD1. This CDR3 is built from 13 residues. With V trimmed by 2 bases and J by 6 bases, 2 bases remained unmatched. The germline CDR1 and CDR2 sequences are MNHNS and SASEGT.

The chain employs TRBV2 and TRBJ1-2, with 10 nucleotides matching TRBD1. J lost 7 bases, V lost 10 bases, and 9 bases had no gene match. This CDR3 comprises 13 residues. Germline V CDR1 and CDR2: SNHLY, FYNNEI. The CDR3 DNA reads TGTGCCACCTCCGGGACAGGGGAGTCTGGCTACACCTTC. It yields the protein CATSGTGESGYTF. Complete variable domain (other parts from reference TRBV2 and TRBJ1-2): EPEVTQTPSHQVTQMGQEVILRCVPISNHLYFYWYRQILGQKVEFLVSFYNNEISEKSEIFDDQFSVERPDGSNFTLKIRSTKLEDSAMYFCATSGTGESGYTFGSGTRLTVV.

The CDR3 loop reads CASSPWDRQDEQYF. CDR3 DNA sequence: TGTGCCAGCAGCCCCTGGGACAGACAAGACGAGCAGTACTTC. V and J are TRBV7-8 and TRBJ2-7, with 7 bases fitting TRBD1. The CDR3 runs to 14 residues. V lost 5 bases and J lost 5; bases outside the gene matches: 9. The germline V gene has CDR1 SGHVS and CDR2 FQNEAQ.

V is TRBV10-3 and J is TRBJ1-4; D perhaps matches TRBD1 (5 bases). This CDR3 is built from 16 residues. The germline CDR1 and CDR2 sequences are ENHRY and SYGVKD. Deletions cut 0 bases from V and 8 bases from J, with 16 bases between. The CDR3 DNA is TGTGCCATCAGTGAGTCGATCACGGGGGGAGAGGAAAAACTGTTTTTT. It codes for CAISESITGGEEKLFF.

This chain joins TRBV18 and TRBJ2-5; perhaps TRBD2 as D (5 bases). The CDR3 loop spans 17 amino acids. Germline-derived CDR1 and CDR2 are KGHSH and LQKENI. Deletions cut 0 bases from V and 3 bases from J, with 17 bases between. The CDR3 reads CASSPPAVGVVEETQYF. The CDR3 DNA reads as TGTGCCAGCTCACCACCGGCGGTGGGAGTGGTGGAAGAGACCCAGTACTTC.

This clone was detected a few times. The gene calls are TRBV7-2 and TRBJ2-7; 8 bases line up with TRBD2. The CDR3 has 14 residues. Trimming removed 7 bases from V and 7 bases from J; junction bases left unmatched: 12. Germline V CDR1 and CDR2: SGHTA, FQGNSA. CDR3 sequence (DNA): TGTGCCAGCACCTCTCCGGGAGGGCCTGGAGAGCAGTACTTC. This encodes CASTSPGGPGEQYF.

The chain combines TRBV4-2 with TRBJ2-7, with D unclear. Germline V gene data show CDR1 as LGHNA and CDR2 as YNFKEQ. V lost 5 bases and J 2 bases, leaving 10 bases between the germline ends. The CDR3 covers 13 residues. The CDR3 DNA is TGTGCCAGCAGCGAGAGTTATACCTACGAGCAGTACTTC. Translated, it gives CASSESYTYEQYF.

The chain employs TRBV7-2 and TRBJ1-2; TRBD1 is a possible D gene (5 bases). Germline CDR1 is SGHTA and CDR2 is FQGNSA. The CDR3 consists of 13 residues. V lost 2 bases, J lost 8 bases, and 12 bases lay in between. The DNA of the CDR3 is TGTGCCAGCAGCTTATTCGGGACTGTCGGCTACACCTTC. It yields the protein CASSLFGTVGYTF.